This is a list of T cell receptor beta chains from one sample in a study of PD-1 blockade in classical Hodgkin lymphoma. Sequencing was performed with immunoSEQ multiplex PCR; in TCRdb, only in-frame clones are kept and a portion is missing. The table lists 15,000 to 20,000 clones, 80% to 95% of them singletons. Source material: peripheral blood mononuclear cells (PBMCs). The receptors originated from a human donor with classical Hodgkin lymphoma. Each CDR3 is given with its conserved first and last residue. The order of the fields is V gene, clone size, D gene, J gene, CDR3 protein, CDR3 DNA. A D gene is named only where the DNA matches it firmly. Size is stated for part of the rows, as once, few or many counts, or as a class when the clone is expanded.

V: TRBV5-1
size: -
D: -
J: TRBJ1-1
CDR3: CASSLVDTEAFF
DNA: TGCGCCAGCAGCCTCGTGGACACTGAAGCTTTCTTT

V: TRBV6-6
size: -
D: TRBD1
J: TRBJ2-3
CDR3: CASRSPGQGTDTQYF
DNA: TGTGCCAGCAGGTCTCCGGGACAGGGCACAGATACGCAGTATTTT

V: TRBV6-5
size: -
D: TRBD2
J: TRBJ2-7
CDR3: CASSYREGYEQYF
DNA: TGTGCCAGCAGTTACAGGGAGGGCTACGAGCAGTACTTC

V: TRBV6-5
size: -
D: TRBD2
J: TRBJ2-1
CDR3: CASSTGTSDYNEQFF
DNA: TGTGCCAGCAGTACAGGGACTAGCGACTACAATGAGCAGTTCTTC

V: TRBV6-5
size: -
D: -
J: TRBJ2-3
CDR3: CASSYSMLGDTQYF
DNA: TGTGCCAGCAGTTACTCCATGCTTGGGGATACGCAGTATTTT

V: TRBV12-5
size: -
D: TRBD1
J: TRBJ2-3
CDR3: CASGLRTGGTDTQYF
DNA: TGTGCTAGTGGTTTGCGGACAGGGGGCACAGATACGCAGTATTTT

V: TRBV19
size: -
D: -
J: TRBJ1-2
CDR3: CASSISRGAYGYTF
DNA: TGTGCCAGTAGTATTTCCCGTGGCGCCTATGGCTACACCTTC

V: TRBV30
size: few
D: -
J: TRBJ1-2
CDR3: CAWSVLGGMDYGYTF
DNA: TGTGCCTGGAGTGTACTGGGGGGCATGGACTATGGCTACACCTTC

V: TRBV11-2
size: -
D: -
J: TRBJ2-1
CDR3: CASSSLPSGRKQFF
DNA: TGTGCCAGCAGCTCCTTACCATCGGGCAGGAAGCAGTTCTTC

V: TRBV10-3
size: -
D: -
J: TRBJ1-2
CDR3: CAISDESSSYGYTF
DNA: TGTGCCATCAGTGATGAGTCTAGTTCCTATGGCTACACCTTC

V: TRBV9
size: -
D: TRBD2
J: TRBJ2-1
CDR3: CASSVGAGANEQFF
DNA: TGTGCCAGCAGCGTGGGAGCGGGAGCGAATGAGCAGTTCTTC

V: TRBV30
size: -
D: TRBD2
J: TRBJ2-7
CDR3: CAWEGLAGLGEQYF
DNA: TGTGCCTGGGAAGGACTAGCGGGATTGGGTGAGCAGTACTTC

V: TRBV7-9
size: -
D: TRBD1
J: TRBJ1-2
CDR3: CASRSHAGRQGADGYTF
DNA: TGTGCCAGCAGATCACACGCGGGGAGGCAGGGGGCGGATGGCTACACCTTC

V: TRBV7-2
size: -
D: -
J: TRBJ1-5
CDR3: CASSSRDGQGQPQHF
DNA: TGTGCCAGCAGCTCCCGGGACGGCCAGGGTCAGCCCCAGCATTTT

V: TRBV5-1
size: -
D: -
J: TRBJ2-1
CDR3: CASSLDYNEQFF
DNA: TGCGCCAGCAGCTTGGATTACAATGAGCAGTTCTTC

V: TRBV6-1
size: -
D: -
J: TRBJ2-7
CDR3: CASSDGAYEQYF
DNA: TGTGCCAGCAGTGACGGGGCTTACGAGCAGTACTTC

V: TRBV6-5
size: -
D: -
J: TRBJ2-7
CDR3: CASSPPESHEQYF
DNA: TGTGCCAGCAGTCCACCGGAAAGCCACGAGCAGTACTTC

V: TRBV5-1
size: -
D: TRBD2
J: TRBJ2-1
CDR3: CASSFRGTSVNEQFF
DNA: TGCGCCAGCAGCTTTAGAGGGACTAGCGTCAATGAGCAGTTCTTC

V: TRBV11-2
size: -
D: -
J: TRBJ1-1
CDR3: CASSFTGQPNTEAFF
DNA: TGTGCCAGCAGCTTCACAGGTCAACCGAACACTGAAGCTTTCTTT

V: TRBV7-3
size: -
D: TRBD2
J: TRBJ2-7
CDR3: CASSLGRETEQYF
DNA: TGTGCCAGCAGCCTTGGGAGGGAAACCGAGCAGTACTTC

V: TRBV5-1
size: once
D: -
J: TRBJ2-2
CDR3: CASGQADANTGELFF
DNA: TGCGCCAGCGGGCAAGCCGACGCGAACACCGGGGAGCTGTTTTTT

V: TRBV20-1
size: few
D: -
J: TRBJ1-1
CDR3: CSAALPAEAFF
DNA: TGCAGTGCTGCCCTACCGGCTGAAGCTTTCTTT

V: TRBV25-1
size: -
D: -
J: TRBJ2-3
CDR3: CASSGQVLAQSSTDTQYF
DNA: TGTGCCAGCAGTGGACAGGTCTTAGCTCAATCTAGCACAGATACGCAGTATTTT

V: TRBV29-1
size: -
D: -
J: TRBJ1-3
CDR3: CSAGGGWSGNTIYF
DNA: TGCAGCGCTGGGGGGGGATGGTCGGGAAACACCATATATTTT

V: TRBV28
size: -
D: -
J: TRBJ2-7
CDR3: CASSLGGYEQYF
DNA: TGTGCCAGCAGTTTGGGAGGCTACGAGCAGTACTTC

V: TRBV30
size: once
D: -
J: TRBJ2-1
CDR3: CAWRRGGLEQFF
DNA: TGTGCCTGGAGAAGGGGGGGCCTTGAGCAGTTCTTC

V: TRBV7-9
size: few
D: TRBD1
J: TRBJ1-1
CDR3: CASSLTGDFLWAFF
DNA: TGTGCCAGCAGCTTAACAGGGGACTTTTTATGGGCTTTCTTT

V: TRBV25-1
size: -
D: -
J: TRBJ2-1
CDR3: CASTGGGTGNEQFF
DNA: TGTGCCAGCACCGGTGGCGGGACGGGCAATGAGCAGTTCTTC

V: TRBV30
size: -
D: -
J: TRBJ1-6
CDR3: CAWTRRRDSPLHF
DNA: TGTGCCTGGACCCGGCGGAGAGATTCACCCCTCCACTTT

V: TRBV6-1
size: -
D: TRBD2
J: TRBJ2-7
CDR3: CASVSGGSYEQYF
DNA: TGTGCCAGCGTTTCGGGGGGCTCCTACGAGCAGTACTTC